Included here is one TCR beta chain sequence, with context. CDR1 is LNHDA, CDR2 SQIVND, per germline (reference sequence). Trimming stripped 3 bases from V and 8 bases from J, with 13 bases between. This CDR3 region has 14 residues. This sample is part of a study of T cell responses to AZD1222 COVID-19 vaccine. Study overall: Timing groups of about 4 and about 12 weeks for second doses were pooled.

TCRdb keeps only in-frame clones here, not all; method: immunoSEQ multiplex PCR. The sample holds about 88,000 clones, 85% to 90% seen once. Sequenced here: peripheral blood, sampled on day 0 of AZD1222 vaccination. The source is an adult in good health. The chain links TRBV19 to TRBJ1-4; D is ambiguous. This CDR3 is CASSILGPFEKLFF. The CDR3, as DNA: TGTGCCAGTAGTATTCTAGGACCATTCGAAAAACTGTTTTTT.